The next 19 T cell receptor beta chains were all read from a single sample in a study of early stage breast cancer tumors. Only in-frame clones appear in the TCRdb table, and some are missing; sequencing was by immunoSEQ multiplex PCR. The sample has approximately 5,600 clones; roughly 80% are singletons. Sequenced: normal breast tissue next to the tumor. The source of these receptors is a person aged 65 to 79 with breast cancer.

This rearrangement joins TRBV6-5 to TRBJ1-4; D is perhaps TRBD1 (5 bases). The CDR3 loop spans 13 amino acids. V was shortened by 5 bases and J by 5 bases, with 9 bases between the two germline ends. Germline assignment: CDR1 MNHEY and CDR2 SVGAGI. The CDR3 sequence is CASSDRRNEKLFF. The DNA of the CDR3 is TGTGCCAGCAGTGACAGACGAAATGAAAAACTGTTTTTT.

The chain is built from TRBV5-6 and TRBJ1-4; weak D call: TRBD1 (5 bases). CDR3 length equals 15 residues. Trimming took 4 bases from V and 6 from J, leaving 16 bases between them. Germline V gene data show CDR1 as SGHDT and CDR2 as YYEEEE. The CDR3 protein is CASSLQGFGDEKLFF. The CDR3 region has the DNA TGTGCCAGCAGCCTCCAGGGTTTTGGGGATGAAAAACTGTTTTTT.

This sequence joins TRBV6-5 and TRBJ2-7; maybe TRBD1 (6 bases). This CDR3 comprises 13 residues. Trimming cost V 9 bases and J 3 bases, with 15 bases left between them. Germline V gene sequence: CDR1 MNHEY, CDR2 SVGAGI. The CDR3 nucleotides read TGTGCCAGTAGGACTCGGGGACACTACGAGCAGTACTTC. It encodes CASRTRGHYEQYF.

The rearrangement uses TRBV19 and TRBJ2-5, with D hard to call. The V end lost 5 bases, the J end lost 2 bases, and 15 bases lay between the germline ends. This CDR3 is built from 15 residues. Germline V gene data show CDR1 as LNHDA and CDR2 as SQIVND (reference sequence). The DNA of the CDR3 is TGTGCCAGTAGTGTTAATGAGGCTGGGCAAGAGACCCAGTACTTC. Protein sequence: CASSVNEAGQETQYF.

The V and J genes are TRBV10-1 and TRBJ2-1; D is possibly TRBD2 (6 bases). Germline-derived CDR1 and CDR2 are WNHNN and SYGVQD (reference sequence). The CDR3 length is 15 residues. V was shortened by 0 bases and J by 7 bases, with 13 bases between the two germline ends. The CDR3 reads CASSESIGRGNEQFF. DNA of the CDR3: TGCGCCAGCAGTGAGTCAATCGGGAGAGGGAATGAGCAGTTCTTC.

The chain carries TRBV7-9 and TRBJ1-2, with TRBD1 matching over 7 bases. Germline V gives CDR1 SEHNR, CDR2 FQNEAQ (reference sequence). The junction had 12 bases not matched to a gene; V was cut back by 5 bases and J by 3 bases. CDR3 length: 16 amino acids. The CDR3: CASSPPDLGTDYGYTF. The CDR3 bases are TGTGCCAGCAGCCCGCCAGACCTGGGGACAGACTATGGCTACACCTTC.

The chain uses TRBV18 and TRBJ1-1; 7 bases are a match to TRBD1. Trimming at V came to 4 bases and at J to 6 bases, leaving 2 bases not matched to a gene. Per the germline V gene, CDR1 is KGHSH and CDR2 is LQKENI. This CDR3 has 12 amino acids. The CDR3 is CASSQTGSEAFF. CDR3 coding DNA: TGTGCCAGCTCACAGACAGGGTCTGAAGCTTTCTTT.

The CDR3 nucleotides are TGTGCCAGCAGCTTAGATTTAACAGATACGCAGTATTTT. This sequence encodes CASSLDLTDTQYF. The rearrangement uses TRBV11-2 and TRBJ2-3; D remains ambiguous. The CDR3 extends over 13 amino acids. Looked up from germline, CDR1 is SGHAT and CDR2 is FQNNGV. V was pared by 0 bases and J by 3 bases, with 4 bases between. Based on the CDR3 plus reference TRBV11-2 and TRBJ2-3, the full variable domain is EAGVAQSPRYKIIEKRQSVAFWCNPISGHATLYWYQQILGQGPKLLIQFQNNGVVDDSQLPKDRFSAERLKGVDSTLKIQPAKLEDSAVYLCASSLDLTDTQYFGPGTRLTVL.

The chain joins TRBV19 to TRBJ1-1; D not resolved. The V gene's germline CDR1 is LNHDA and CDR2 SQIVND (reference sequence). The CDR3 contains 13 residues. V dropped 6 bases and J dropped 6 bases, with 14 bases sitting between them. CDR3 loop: CASSFGIEAEAFF. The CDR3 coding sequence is TGTGCCAGTAGCTTTGGCATAGAGGCTGAAGCTTTCTTT.

The CDR3 nucleotides are TGTGCCAGCAGCGTAGGGTTAGGGGGGGGGAACACTGAAGCTTTCTTT. Translation gives CASSVGLGGGNTEAFF. V and J are TRBV9 and TRBJ1-1, with D perhaps TRBD1 (6 bases). The CDR3 is 16 amino acids. From germline, CDR1 is SGDLS and CDR2 YYNGEE. The germline V and J ends were trimmed by 0 bases and 1 base, with 13 bases remaining between them.

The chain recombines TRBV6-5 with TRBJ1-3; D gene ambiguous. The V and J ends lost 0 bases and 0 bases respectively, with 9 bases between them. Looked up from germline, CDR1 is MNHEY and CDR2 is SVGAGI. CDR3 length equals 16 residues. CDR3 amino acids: CASSYSSGSSGNTIYF. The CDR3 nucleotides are TGTGCCAGCAGTTACTCGAGCGGAAGCTCTGGAAACACCATATATTTT.

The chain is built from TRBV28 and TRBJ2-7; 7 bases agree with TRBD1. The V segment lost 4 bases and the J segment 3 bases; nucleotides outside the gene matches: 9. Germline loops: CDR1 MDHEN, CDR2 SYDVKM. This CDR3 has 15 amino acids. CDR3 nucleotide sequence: TGTGCCAGCAGTTCGCCGGGACAGAATAACTACGAGCAGTACTTC. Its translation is CASSSPGQNNYEQYF.

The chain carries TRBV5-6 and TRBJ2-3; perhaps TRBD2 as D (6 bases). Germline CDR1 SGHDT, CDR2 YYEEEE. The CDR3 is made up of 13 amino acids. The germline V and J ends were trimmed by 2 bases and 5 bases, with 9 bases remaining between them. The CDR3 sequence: CASSLISGDTQYF. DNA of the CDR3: TGTGCCAGCAGCTTAATTAGCGGAGATACGCAGTATTTT. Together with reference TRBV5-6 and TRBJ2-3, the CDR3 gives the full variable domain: DAGVTQSPTHLIKTRGQQVTLRCSPKSGHDTVSWYQQALGQGPQFIFQYYEEEERQRGNFPDRFSGHQFPNYSSELNVNALLLGDSALYLCASSLISGDTQYFGPGTRLTVL.

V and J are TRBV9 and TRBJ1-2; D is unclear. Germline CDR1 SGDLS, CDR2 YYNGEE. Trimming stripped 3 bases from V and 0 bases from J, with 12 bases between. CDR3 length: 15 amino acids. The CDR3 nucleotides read TGTGCCAGCAGCGCCCCCGCGGGAGCTAACTATGGCTACACCTTC. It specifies CASSAPAGANYGYTF.

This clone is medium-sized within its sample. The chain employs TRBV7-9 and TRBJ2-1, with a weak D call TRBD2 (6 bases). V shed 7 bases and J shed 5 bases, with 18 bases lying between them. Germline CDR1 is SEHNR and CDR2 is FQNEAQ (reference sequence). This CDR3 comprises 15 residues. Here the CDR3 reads CASTIETSSHNEQFF. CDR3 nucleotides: TGTGCCAGCACCATAGAAACTAGCAGCCACAATGAGCAGTTCTTC. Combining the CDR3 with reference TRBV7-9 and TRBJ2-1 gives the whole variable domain DTGVSQNPRHKITKRGQNVTFRCDPISEHNRLYWYRQTLGQGPEFLTYFQNEAQLEKSRLLSDRFSAERPKGSFSTLEIQRTEQGDSAMYLCASTIETSSHNEQFFGPGTRLTVL.

The CDR3 nucleotides read TGCGCCAGCAGCCCAGGAATCCGCTACGAGCAGTACTTC. It encodes CASSPGIRYEQYF. The chain uses TRBV5-1 and TRBJ2-7; D unresolved. CDR1 is SGHRS and CDR2 is YFSETQ in the germline V gene. V was trimmed by 4 bases and J by 3 bases, leaving 11 bases between them. The CDR3 covers 13 residues.

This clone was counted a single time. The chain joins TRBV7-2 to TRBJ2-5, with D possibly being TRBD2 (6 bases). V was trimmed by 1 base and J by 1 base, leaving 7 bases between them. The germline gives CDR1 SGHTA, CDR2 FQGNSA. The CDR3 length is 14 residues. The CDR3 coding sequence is TGTGCCAGCAGCTTAGGCGGGGCCCAAGAGACCCAGTACTTC. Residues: CASSLGGAQETQYF. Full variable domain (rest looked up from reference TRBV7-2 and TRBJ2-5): GAGVSQSPSNKVTEKGKDVELRCDPISGHTALYWYRQSLGQGLEFLIYFQGNSAPDKSGLPSDRFSAERTGGSVSTLTIQRTQQEDSAVYLCASSLGGAQETQYFGPGTRLLVL.

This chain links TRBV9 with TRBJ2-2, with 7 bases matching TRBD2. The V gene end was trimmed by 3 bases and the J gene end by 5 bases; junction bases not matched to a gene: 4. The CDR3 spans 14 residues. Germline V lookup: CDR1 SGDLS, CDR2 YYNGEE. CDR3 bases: TGTGCCAGCAGCGGGCGGGGGTGGACCGGGGAGCTGTTTTTT. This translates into CASSGRGWTGELFF.

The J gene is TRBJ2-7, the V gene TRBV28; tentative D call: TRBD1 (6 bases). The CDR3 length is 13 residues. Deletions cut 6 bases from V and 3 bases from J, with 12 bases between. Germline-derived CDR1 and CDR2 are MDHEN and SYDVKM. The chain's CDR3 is CASRTTGLYEQYF. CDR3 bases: TGTGCCAGCAGGACCACAGGGCTCTACGAGCAGTACTTC.